What follows are 4 T cell receptor beta chains derived from one specimen sequenced in a study of glioma-infiltrating T cells after dendritic cell vaccination (dated by TCRdb to the mid-2010s). Library preparation used the immunoSEQ multiplex PCR assay. Not all clones reach the TCRdb copy of this immuneACCESS table, which keeps in-frame sequences only. Checked studies attribute under half of the gap to unresolved V genes and leave the rest unexplained. In this sample the table shows 55,000 to 70,000 clones, approximately 78% of which occur a single time. 7% to 10% of the sample belongs to the ten largest clones. Here the sequenced sample was blood, taken before dendritic cell vaccination. The receptors come from a human donor with glioblastoma.

The chain employs TRBV10-1 and TRBJ2-1, with D possibly matching TRBD2 (5 bases). The CDR3 is 15 amino acids. Germline CDR1 WNHNN, CDR2 SYGVQD (reference sequence). The ends were cut back, 3 bases at V and 4 bases at J, with 13 bases in the middle. DNA for the CDR3: TGCGCCAGCAGTGATCTTGCGGGCCCATACAATGAGCAGTTCTTC. This sequence encodes CASSDLAGPYNEQFF.

The J gene is TRBJ2-7, the V gene TRBV5-1; TRBD1 matches 7 bases. The J segment lost 5 bases and the V segment lost 6 bases, leaving 14 bases of the junction unmatched. Germline V lookup: CDR1 SGHRS, CDR2 YFSETQ. This CDR3 has 15 amino acids. DNA of the CDR3: TGCGCCAGCAAGGTATCAGGGGGACATCCCAACGAGCAGTACTTC. It translates to CASKVSGGHPNEQYF.

This sequence joins TRBV29-1 and TRBJ1-1; 9 nucleotides align to TRBD1. With V trimmed by 5 bases and J by 6 bases, 7 bases remained unmatched. CDR3 length: 13 amino acids. Germline V lookup: CDR1 SQVTM, CDR2 ANQGSEA. CDR3 sequence: CSVTRTGVPEAFF. Written as DNA, the CDR3 is TGCAGCGTTACCCGGACAGGGGTACCTGAAGCTTTCTTT.

The V gene is TRBV28, the J gene TRBJ2-7; 13 positions match TRBD2. The CDR3 consists of 17 residues. V was pared by 4 bases and J by 0 bases, with 6 bases of the junction left unmatched. Germline CDR1 MDHEN, CDR2 SYDVKM. This CDR3 reads CASSSPGTSGASYEQYF. The DNA of the CDR3 is TGTGCCAGCAGTTCCCCAGGGACTAGCGGGGCCTCCTACGAGCAGTACTTC.